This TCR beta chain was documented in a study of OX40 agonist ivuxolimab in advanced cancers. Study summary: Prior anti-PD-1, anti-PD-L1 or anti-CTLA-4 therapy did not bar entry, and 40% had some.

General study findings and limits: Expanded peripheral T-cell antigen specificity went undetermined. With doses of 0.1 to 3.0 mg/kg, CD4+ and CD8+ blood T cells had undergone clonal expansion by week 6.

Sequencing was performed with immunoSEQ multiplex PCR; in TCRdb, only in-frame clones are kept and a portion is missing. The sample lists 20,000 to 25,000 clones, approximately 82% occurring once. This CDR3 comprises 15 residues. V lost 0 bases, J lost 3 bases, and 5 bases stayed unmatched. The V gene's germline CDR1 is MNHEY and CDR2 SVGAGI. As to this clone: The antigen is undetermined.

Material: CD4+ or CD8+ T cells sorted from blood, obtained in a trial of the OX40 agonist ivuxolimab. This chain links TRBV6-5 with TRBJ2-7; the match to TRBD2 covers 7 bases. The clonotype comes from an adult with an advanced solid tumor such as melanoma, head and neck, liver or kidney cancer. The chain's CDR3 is CASSYSLGGNYEQYF. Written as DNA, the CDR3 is TGTGCCAGCAGTTACTCGTTGGGGGGGAACTACGAGCAGTACTTC.